Shown below are 18 T cell receptor beta chains from a single sample sequenced in a study of T-cell reconstitution after alpha-beta-depleted transplantation in children. Library preparation (for TCRbeta) was performed with unique molecular identifiers. TCRdb re-called the PCR reads with MiXCR, one entry per CDR3 protein. The data show fewer than 20,000 distinct CDR3 sequences, with about 7.6% seen just once and 35% to 40% held by the top ten. The material was PBMCs, mostly from graft donor cells, obtained 60 days after TCRalphabeta/CD19-depleted stem cell transplant. The source of these receptors is a boy in the first two years of life who had a stem cell transplant for Wiskott-Aldrich syndrome, so the T cells may come from the graft donor.

In this sample, this clonotype turned up many times. The CDR3 coding sequence is TGTGCCAGCAGCTTATTCCACGAGCAGTACTTC. Protein sequence: CASSLFHEQYF. The V gene is TRBV11-2, the J gene TRBJ2-7; no firm D call. V was trimmed by 2 bases and J by 5 bases, leaving 4 bases between them. From germline, CDR1 is SGHAT and CDR2 FQNNGV. CDR3 length: 11 amino acids.

Ten or more counts support this clonotype. V and J are TRBV4-3 and TRBJ1-2; tentative D call: TRBD1 (5 bases). This CDR3 is 18 amino acids long. Trimming stripped 0 bases from V and 4 bases from J, with 21 bases between. Germline-derived CDR1 and CDR2 are LGHNA and YSLEER. CDR3 nucleotide sequence: TGCGCCAGCAGCCAAGATTTGTCCGGGACGTTGAGGGTCTATGGCTACACCTTC. Protein sequence: CASSQDLSGTLRVYGYTF.

This clonotype has at least ten counts. The J gene is TRBJ2-3, the V gene TRBV15, with D perhaps matching TRBD2 (7 bases). Trimming cost V 1 base and J 3 bases, with 14 bases left between them. There are 16 residues in the CDR3. Germline loops: CDR1 LNHNV, CDR2 YYDKDF (reference sequence). As DNA, the CDR3 is TGTGCCACCAGCAGAGTCGGGGGGCTAAGTACAGATACGCAGTATTTT. This sequence encodes CATSRVGGLSTDTQYF.

In this sample, this clonotype turned up many times. The V and J genes are TRBV7-9 and TRBJ1-1, with TRBD1 matching over 10 bases. This CDR3 has 14 residues. Germline V gives CDR1 SEHNR, CDR2 FQNEAQ (reference sequence). Trimming took 1 base from V and 6 from J; bases not matched to a gene: 2. CDR3 nucleotide sequence: TGTGCCAGCAGCTTAGGGGGGACAGGGGCTGAAGCTTTCTTT. Its translation: CASSLGGTGAEAFF.

This clonotype was seen a handful of times. The V gene is TRBV20-1, the J gene TRBJ2-1; 7 positions agree with TRBD2. Germline values: CDR1 DFQATT, CDR2 SNEGSKA (reference sequence). CDR3 length: 15 residues. J lost 4 bases, V lost 4 bases, and 10 bases had no gene match. The DNA for the CDR3 is TGCAGTGCTACCCGTCTGGGCGGGAGTTACAATGAGCAGTTCTTC. Residues: CSATRLGGSYNEQFF.

This clonotype is labeled as medium-sized (0.01 to 0.1%). The chain employs TRBV5-1 and TRBJ2-2, with D uncertain. Germline V lookup: CDR1 SGHRS, CDR2 YFSETQ. The CDR3 contains 12 residues. Trimming left V 4 bases short and J 4 bases short, with 5 bases between. CDR3 sequence reads: CASSAATGELFF. In DNA form, the CDR3 reads TGCGCCAGCAGCGCAGCCACCGGGGAGCTGTTTTTT.

This clonotype is medium-sized. The rearrangement uses TRBV3-1 and TRBJ2-3; TRBD2 matches 9 bases. The CDR3 contains 15 residues. J gave up 5 bases and V 1 base, and 4 bases lay outside the gene matches. The germline gives CDR1 LGHDT, CDR2 YNNKEL (reference sequence). CDR3 amino acids: CASSQGISGRDTQYF. The CDR3 coding sequence is TGTGCCAGCAGCCAAGGGATTAGCGGGAGAGATACGCAGTATTTT.

This clonotype counts as medium-sized. The chain is built from TRBV5-6 and TRBJ2-5, with a possible D match to TRBD2 (6 bases). The CDR3 length is 14 residues. Germline loops: CDR1 SGHDT, CDR2 YYEEEE. V shed 1 base and J shed 5 bases, with 12 bases lying between them. This chain's CDR3 is CASSLSAGGETQYF. The CDR3 region has the DNA TGTGCCAGCAGCTTGTCCGCAGGAGGGGAGACCCAGTACTTC.

This clonotype has ten or more counts. This chain connects TRBV29-1 to TRBJ2-3, with 11 nucleotides matching TRBD2. The junction had 7 bases not matched to a gene; V was cut back by 6 bases and J by 2 bases. CDR3 length equals 15 residues. The germline CDR1 and CDR2 sequences are SQVTM and ANQGSEA. CDR3 amino acids: CSVDGTSGPTDTQYF. The CDR3 coding sequence is TGCAGCGTCGATGGGACTAGCGGACCCACAGATACGCAGTATTTT.

Many counts were recorded for this clonotype. The V gene is TRBV6-5, the J gene TRBJ2-1; D perhaps matches TRBD2 (5 bases). Germline V gene data show CDR1 as MNHEY and CDR2 as SVGAGI. The length of the CDR3 is 15 residues. V was clipped by 4 bases and J by 5 bases, with 15 bases between them. CDR3 DNA: TGTGCCAGCAGTTCGCCCCTACTAGAGAACAATGAGCAGTTCTTC. Its translation: CASSSPLLENNEQFF.

This clonotype was counted many times. The chain links TRBV12-3 or TRBV12-4 to TRBJ1-1; D gene unclear. There are 13 residues in the CDR3. V was shortened by 2 bases and J by 4 bases, with 8 bases between the two germline ends. For the CDR3, the DNA is TGTGCCAGCAGTTTATCAGGACCCACTGAAGCTTTCTTT. The encoded protein is CASSLSGPTEAFF.

The table lists this clonotype with many counts. This chain joins TRBV12-3 or TRBV12-4 and TRBJ1-1; 7 nucleotides match TRBD1. With 3 bases clipped from V and 1 base from J, the junction kept 5 bases outside the gene matches. The CDR3 runs 15 residues. CDR3 residues: CASSFQGVTNTEAFF. The CDR3 DNA is TGTGCCAGCAGTTTTCAGGGGGTGACGAACACTGAAGCTTTCTTT.

This clonotype was seen many times. The chain recombines TRBV29-1 with TRBJ2-7; tentatively, D is TRBD1 (6 bases). Trimming took off 5 bases at V and 6 bases at J, with 11 bases between the two ends. CDR3 length: 11 amino acids. The germline V gene has CDR1 SQVTM and CDR2 ANQGSEA. The CDR3 bases are TGCAGCGTTACTCTGACAGGCGAGCAGTACTTC. Its translation: CSVTLTGEQYF.

The chain recombines TRBV29-1 with TRBJ1-3; maybe TRBD1 (6 bases). The CDR3 runs to 15 residues. The germline V gene encodes CDR1 SQVTM and CDR2 ANQGSEA. Trimming removed 4 bases at V and 2 bases at J, with 15 bases between. CDR3 nucleotides: TGCAGCGTTGCACCCACAGGGTCTACTGGAAACACCATATATTTT. It is translated as CSVAPTGSTGNTIYF. Full variable domain (rest looked up from reference TRBV29-1 and TRBJ1-3): SAVISQKPSRDICQRGTSLTIQCQVDSQVTMMFWYRQQPGQSLTLIATANQGSEATYESGFVIDKFPISRPNLTFSTLTVSNMSPEDSSIYLCSVAPTGSTGNTIYFGEGSWLTVV.

This clonotype is classed as medium-sized. The gene calls are TRBV7-9 and TRBJ2-7; D is perhaps TRBD2 (6 bases). Germline V CDR1 and CDR2: SEHNR, FQNEAQ (reference sequence). This CDR3 is 13 amino acids long. V was trimmed by 1 base and J by 5 bases, leaving 9 bases between them. The CDR3 here is CASSLGGGDEQYF. CDR3 in DNA: TGTGCCAGCAGCTTAGGAGGAGGGGACGAGCAGTACTTC.

There are many counts of this clonotype. The chain has TRBV7-9 and TRBJ2-3; D is unclear. Germline values: CDR1 SEHNR, CDR2 FQNEAQ (reference sequence). The CDR3 runs to 14 residues. V dropped 5 bases and J dropped 4 bases, with 13 bases sitting between them. CDR3 sequence reads: CASSPLSSADTQYF. In nucleotides, the CDR3 is TGTGCCAGCAGCCCGCTTTCGAGCGCAGATACGCAGTATTTT.

This clonotype was picked up many times. The rearrangement uses TRBV4-1 and TRBJ2-7; 12 nucleotides line up with TRBD1. Looked up from germline, CDR1 is MGHRA and CDR2 is YSYEKL. J lost 2 bases, V lost 4 bases, and 9 bases had no gene match. This CDR3 is built from 17 residues. Here the CDR3 reads CASSRIWDRGPPYEQYF. CDR3 nucleotide sequence: TGCGCCAGCAGCCGGATCTGGGACAGGGGGCCTCCCTACGAGCAGTACTTC.

This clonotype has a count of ten or more. The V gene is TRBV28, the J gene TRBJ2-3; the D is unclear. The CDR3 is 15 residues long. V dropped 2 bases and J dropped 6 bases, with 15 bases sitting between them. Germline CDR1 and CDR2: MDHEN and SYDVKM. CDR3 residues: CASSLTRLMEDTQYF. The CDR3 bases are TGTGCCAGCAGTTTAACAAGGCTGATGGAGGATACGCAGTATTTT.